This TCR beta chain was found in a study of beta chain features in type 1 diabetes. The study, taken as a whole, reports: All four CD4+ subsets from Type 1 diabetes patients carried moderately but significantly shorter TCRB CDR3s.

This clone was counted only a few times. What it binds is unknown. The whole isolated RNA underwent reverse transcription, so sequencing captured expressed TCRB transcripts. The average read count of naive, central memory and regulatory T cell samples was around 3.8 million. TCRdb's table, derived via immunoSEQ multiplex PCR, lists solely in-frame clones and lacks some. Of 500,000 to 850,000 clones detected, roughly 13% appear once; the ten largest clones hold approximately 0.039%. CDR1 is SGHAT and CDR2 is FQNNGV in the germline V gene. The CDR3 runs 12 residues. The V gene lost 7 bases and the J gene lost 0 bases, with 5 bases spanning the gap.

The receptor's source is a man aged 18 to 29 with type 1 diabetes. Sequencing input: naive CD4+ T cells from blood. The rearrangement links TRBV11-2 to TRBJ2-3; maybe TRBD1 (5 bases). CDR3 nucleotides: TGTGCCAGCAAGGGGAGCACAGATACGCAGTATTTT. It yields the protein CASKGSTDTQYF.